One sample yielded the 12 T cell receptor beta chains listed below, sequenced in a study of CXCR3-negative and CXCR3-positive naive CD8 T cells. 5' RACE that incorporated UMI labels was used to prepare the TRB cDNA libraries. TCRdb re-analyzed the 5' RACE reads; it lists each CDR3 protein once, without DNA. This sample's table has around 140,000 distinct CDR3 sequences. The specimen sequenced was naive CXCR3- CD8+ T cells from blood. Sample subset: CD45RO-CCR7+CD27+CD95- naive CD8+ T cells lacking CXCR3 (TNR3-). These receptors were collected from a human donor in good health. Some clones in this sample may be carry-over from other donors' samples.

The rearrangement links TRBV19 to TRBJ1-4. The CDR3 covers 17 residues. CDR1 and CDR2 (germline): LNHDA, SQIVND (reference sequence). The CDR3 sequence: CASSILSADGTNEKLFF. Full variable domain (outside the CDR3, taken from reference TRBV19 and TRBJ1-4): DGGITQSPKYLFRKEGQNVTLSCEQNLNHDAMYWYRQDPGQGLRLIYYSQIVNDFQKGDIAEGYSVSREKKESFPLTVTSAQKNPTAFYLCASSILSADGTNEKLFFGSGTQLSVL.

This chain links TRBV5-1 with TRBJ2-5; TCRdb returns TRBD2, unconfirmable since there is no DNA. The CDR3 is made up of 17 amino acids. Germline CDR1 and CDR2: SGHRS and YFSETQ. CDR3 protein: CASSLEGTSGSRETQYF.

The chain joins TRBV4-1 to TRBJ2-3; TCRdb calls TRBD2, which cannot be checked without DNA. This CDR3 is 18 amino acids long. Germline V gives CDR1 MGHRA, CDR2 YSYEKL. This CDR3 is CASSQLEEGPGFTDTQYF.

J is TRBJ2-1 and V is TRBV19. Per the germline V gene, CDR1 is LNHDA and CDR2 is SQIVND (reference sequence). CDR3 size: 12 residues. The CDR3 sequence: CASSIFANEQFF.

The chain couples TRBV28 to TRBJ2-1; the D call of TRBD2 rests on TCRdb alone, since no DNA is present to check it. Germline-derived CDR1 and CDR2 are MDHEN and SYDVKM. CDR3 length: 14 residues. CDR3 sequence reads: CASSLVGLYNEQFF.

The chain is built from TRBV15 and TRBJ2-5; no DNA is available, so the TRBD1 call from TCRdb remains unchecked. CDR1 is LNHNV, CDR2 YYDKDF, per germline (reference sequence). The CDR3 totals 18 residues. CDR3 sequence: CATSRESLAGASGETQYF.

The CDR3 loop reads CASSLSVGGSYNSPLHF. The rearrangement uses TRBV7-9 and TRBJ1-6; TCRdb selects TRBD1, and the lack of DNA leaves this call unchecked. Germline V gene lookup returns CDR1 SEHNR and CDR2 FQNEAQ (reference sequence). The CDR3 sequence is 17 residues long.

The CDR3 spells CASRFSSGGAWGTDTQYF. The V call is TRBV6-5, the J call TRBJ2-3; the TCRdb call, TRBD2, lacks DNA for checking. Germline CDR1 is MNHEY and CDR2 is SVGAGI. The CDR3 has 18 amino acids.

This chain links TRBV12-3 or TRBV12-4 with TRBJ2-1; TCRdb calls TRBD2, which cannot be checked without DNA. This CDR3 has 12 amino acids. This chain's CDR3 is CASSGVGLGQFF.

The rearrangement links TRBV3-1 to TRBJ1-2; absent DNA, TCRdb's TRBD1 call cannot be checked. Germline V gene data show CDR1 as LGHDT and CDR2 as YNNKEL (reference sequence). The CDR3 loop spans 13 amino acids. The CDR3 region is CASRGNPFYGYTF.

The rearrangement uses TRBV15 and TRBJ1-1; TCRdb indicates TRBD1, and absent DNA this call remains unverified. This CDR3 has 14 amino acids. Germline V CDR1 and CDR2: LNHNV, YYDKDF (reference sequence). CDR3 sequence: CATRRIGGNTEAFF.

The chain couples TRBV5-4 to TRBJ2-1; TCRdb's D call of TRBD1 is untestable without DNA. The CDR3 covers 13 residues. Germline V gene lookup returns CDR1 SGHNT and CDR2 YYREEE (reference sequence). The CDR3 loop is CASSLGQVNEQFF.